The rows below give T cell receptor beta chains drawn from one sample of a study of CD4 T cells in relation to SARS-CoV-2 and coronaviruses. Which antigens these TCRs recognize remains unknown. Here immunoSEQ multiplex PCR was the method, and the copy in TCRdb shows in-frame clones only, minus some. The table shows approximately 27,000 clones, with 75% occurring only once. The sample consisted of CD4+ T cells from PBMCs, cultured in vitro. These receptors were collected from a human donor in good health. The conserved cysteine and the conserved F or W are not part of the CDR3 here. Fields, in order: CDR3 length, V gene, CDR3 protein.

CDR3 length: 11
V gene: TRBV7-9
CDR3 protein: ASSPDRTFEAF

CDR3 length: 13
V gene: TRBV7-2
CDR3 protein: ASSLGGGAAETQY

CDR3 length: 9
V gene: TRBV20-1
CDR3 protein: SAGRAGEQY

CDR3 length: 12
V gene: TRBV10-3
CDR3 protein: AISESAGSEKLF

CDR3 length: 14
V gene: TRBV14
CDR3 protein: ASSYRDRGSNTEAF

CDR3 length: 13
V gene: TRBV5-1
CDR3 protein: ASSLDPGSVDEQY

CDR3 length: 15
V gene: TRBV7-2
CDR3 protein: ASSFSSGQGANSPLH

CDR3 length: 12
V gene: TRBV6-6
CDR3 protein: ASSGTGVSTEAF

CDR3 length: 14
V gene: TRBV28
CDR3 protein: ASSLFGQGMNNEQF

CDR3 length: 12
V gene: TRBV5-4
CDR3 protein: ASSPGQTNTEAF

CDR3 length: 11
V gene: TRBV19
CDR3 protein: ASRTSGQETQY

CDR3 length: 14
V gene: TRBV19
CDR3 protein: ATSSRQGASIGELF

CDR3 length: 14
V gene: TRBV4-1
CDR3 protein: ASSLVNLVSYNEQF

CDR3 length: 15
V gene: TRBV5-4
CDR3 protein: ATERRGGPTNTGELF

CDR3 length: 13
V gene: TRBV7-3
CDR3 protein: ASSLNSGSLYEQY

CDR3 length: 12
V gene: TRBV5-1
CDR3 protein: ASSLGGSGNTIY

CDR3 length: 12
V gene: TRBV9
CDR3 protein: ASSVDLPNSPLH

CDR3 length: 12
V gene: TRBV6-5
CDR3 protein: ASSYDGGMKKLF

CDR3 length: 13
V gene: TRBV7-2
CDR3 protein: ASSLDRVGNQPQH

CDR3 length: 14
V gene: TRBV7-3
CDR3 protein: ASSPAGVTNTGELF

CDR3 length: 12
V gene: TRBV27
CDR3 protein: ASSFRVGAYEQY

CDR3 length: 13
V gene: TRBV5-5
CDR3 protein: ASTGTGHTDQPQH

CDR3 length: 12
V gene: TRBV19
CDR3 protein: ASRGGQAGQGYT

CDR3 length: 13
V gene: TRBV5-4
CDR3 protein: ASSYKGTNTGELF

CDR3 length: 13
V gene: TRBV5-4
CDR3 protein: ASSPRGTGLYGQY

CDR3 length: 13
V gene: TRBV7-2
CDR3 protein: ASSLRGGGRETQY

CDR3 length: 12
V gene: TRBV3-1/TRBV3-2
CDR3 protein: ASSLAGEGETQY

CDR3 length: 16
V gene: TRBV6-6
CDR3 protein: ASSQIGTGRTSTDTQY

CDR3 length: 11
V gene: TRBV4-1
CDR3 protein: ASSKQGVTEAF

CDR3 length: 13
V gene: TRBV7-2
CDR3 protein: ASSLAQGGNSPLH

CDR3 length: 10
V gene: TRBV5-3
CDR3 protein: ARRTTGTQQY

CDR3 length: 12
V gene: TRBV6-6
CDR3 protein: ASSYSGDPYEQY

CDR3 length: 14
V gene: TRBV2
CDR3 protein: ASSESSGPGHDEQF

CDR3 length: 14
V gene: TRBV7-9
CDR3 protein: ASSSPGLAGAGTQY

CDR3 length: 11
V gene: TRBV5-1
CDR3 protein: ASRPTVNTEAF

CDR3 length: 14
V gene: TRBV5-1
CDR3 protein: ASSSLTSGVYNEQF

CDR3 length: 9
V gene: TRBV20-1
CDR3 protein: SANLLDTQY

CDR3 length: 11
V gene: TRBV24-1
CDR3 protein: ATSVGAYYEQY

CDR3 length: 17
V gene: TRBV4-1
CDR3 protein: ASSQALAGGQGATDTQY

CDR3 length: 12
V gene: TRBV28
CDR3 protein: ASSLSGGEVPQY

CDR3 length: 13
V gene: TRBV16
CDR3 protein: ASTRTGKNTGELF

CDR3 length: 10
V gene: TRBV18
CDR3 protein: ASSLRNSPLH

CDR3 length: 11
V gene: TRBV19
CDR3 protein: ASSFPMGRGAF

CDR3 length: 9
V gene: TRBV5-6
CDR3 protein: ASSFHGELF

CDR3 length: 14
V gene: TRBV21-1
CDR3 protein: ASSKKGTGHPRGAF

CDR3 length: 12
V gene: TRBV6-4
CDR3 protein: ASSATGRQETQY

CDR3 length: 13
V gene: TRBV9
CDR3 protein: ASSVDAGALHEQY

CDR3 length: 13
V gene: TRBV5-1
CDR3 protein: ASSLPGANYNEQF

CDR3 length: 13
V gene: TRBV7-2
CDR3 protein: ASSQKGGFGTEAF

CDR3 length: 12
V gene: TRBV10-3
CDR3 protein: AISAETVRGEQF

CDR3 length: 12
V gene: TRBV11-1
CDR3 protein: ASTRQRYTGELF

CDR3 length: 15
V gene: TRBV6-2/TRBV6-3
CDR3 protein: ASSYSLRASANNEQF

CDR3 length: 14
V gene: TRBV5-5
CDR3 protein: ASSLWASGSRETQY

CDR3 length: 13
V gene: TRBV5-1
CDR3 protein: ASSDWTGSNEKLF

CDR3 length: 11
V gene: TRBV19
CDR3 protein: ASKDETKETQY